The 21 T cell receptor beta chains listed next were all sequenced from one sample in a study of tumor-infiltrating lymphocytes in primary liver carcinoma (dated by TCRdb to about 2017). Blood RNA was extracted from unsorted whole blood with TRIzol reagent; germline DNA came from the DNeasy Blood & Tissue kit. Instrument used: Illumina HiSeq 2500. TCRbeta-specific cDNA was reverse-transcribed from around 500 ng total RNA using a constant-region primer and ProtoScript II reverse transcriptase. TCRbeta libraries were built with three nested multiplex PCR rounds, a slightly modified ARM-PCR procedure. Each of the first two PCR rounds ran for about 10 cycles and used multiplex TRBV1-TRBV30 forward primers together with a Cbeta reverse primer. The public reads were run again by TCRdb, first through fastp at Q25 and then through MiXCR, and only productive beta chains were kept. Each CDR3 protein appears once, grouped with its most common genes and DNA. A total of just over 300,000 distinct CDR3 sequences appear in this sample, almost 60% of them only once. The ten largest make up about 18% of the sample.

The specimen was peripheral blood. The receptors shown here come from a woman aged 25 to 39 with primary liver carcinoma and hepatitis B virus infection.

As for this clonotype: A read error may be the cause here, since a much bigger clone is one base away. The chain has TRBV5-4 and TRBJ2-1; the match to TRBD2 covers 9 bases. The junction had 9 bases not matched to a gene; V was cut back by 1 base and J by 13 bases. The CDR3 spans 14 residues. Looked up from germline, CDR1 is SGHNT and CDR2 is YYREEE (reference sequence). CDR3 protein: CASSLMGREGPQFF. The CDR3 DNA reads as TGTGCCAGCAGCTTGATGGGGCGGGAGGGCCCACAGTTCTTC.

The chain couples TRBV29-1 to TRBJ1-1, with 10 bases identical to TRBD1. Germline-derived CDR1 and CDR2 are SQVTM and ANQGSEA. CDR3 length: 15 amino acids. The CDR3 DNA reads TGCATCGCTGGGACAGGGGAGGCTGTGAGCACTGAAGCTTTCTTT. Protein sequence: CIAGTGEAVSTEAFF.

J is TRBJ2-7 and V is TRBV29-1, with a tentative D call TRBD1 (6 bases). The V end lost 7 bases, the J end lost 11 bases, and 33 bases lay between the germline ends. The CDR3 has 16 residues. Germline V gene data show CDR1 as SQVTM and CDR2 as ANQGSEA. The CDR3 reads CSARGIRDGQTYEEYF. CDR3 nucleotides: TGCAGCGCTAGAGGGATCCGGGACGGACAGACCTATGAGGAGTACTTC.

Many counts were recorded for this clonotype. The CDR3 is CASSQDGLAGEQFF. In DNA, the CDR3 is TGTGCCAGCAGCCAAGATGGGCTAGCGGGTGAGCAGTTCTTC. The rearrangement uses TRBV4-2 and TRBJ2-1; TRBD2 aligns across 8 bases. Per germline, CDR1 LGHNA and CDR2 YNFKEQ. V gave up 0 bases and J gave up 9 bases; unmatched junction bases: 4. The CDR3 length is 14 residues.

The gene calls are TRBV6-5 and TRBJ2-3, with D unclear. The CDR3 spans 13 residues. The germline V and J ends were trimmed by 8 bases and 5 bases, with 14 bases remaining between them. Per the germline V gene, CDR1 is MNHEY and CDR2 is SVGAGI. This chain's CDR3 is CASRFLWEDTQYF. The CDR3 region has the DNA TGTGCCAGCCGGTTCCTTTGGGAAGATACGCAGTATTTT.

Worth noting for this clonotype: One end of the junction fails to match germline, which may point to a read error. The chain employs TRBV11-1 and TRBJ2-1; 9 bases fit TRBD2. This CDR3 is built from 15 residues. Looked up from germline, CDR1 is SGHAT and CDR2 is FQDESV (reference sequence). CDR3 in amino acids: CVSSKSRTSDNEQFF. CDR3 sequence (DNA): TGTGTCAGCAGCAAAAGCCGGACTAGCGACAATGAGCAGTTCTTC.

The table lists this clonotype with a count of one. This may stem from a read error, because a much larger clone lies one nucleotide away. The chain links TRBV29-1 to TRBJ1-2; the match to TRBD1 covers 7 bases. V lost 2 bases, J lost 5 bases, and 11 bases stayed unmatched. Looked up from germline, CDR1 is SQVTM and CDR2 is ANQGSEA. The CDR3 extends over 15 amino acids. The CDR3 DNA reads TGCAGCGTTGAAACAGGGGTAGGGAGAAAGTATGGCTACACCTTC. Protein: CSVETGVGRKYGYTF.

For this clonotype: Mismatch with germline at one junction end may stem from a read error. The chain employs TRBV11-3 and TRBJ2-7, with a possible D match to TRBD1 (6 bases). CDR1 is SGHNT, CDR2 YENEEA, per germline. The CDR3 has 15 residues. The DNA for the CDR3 is TGTGTCAGCAGCTTCGGGCAGGGGCCCACCTACGAGGAGTACTTC. This sequence encodes CVSSFGQGPTYEEYF.

This sequence joins TRBV25-1 and TRBJ2-5; no firm D call. V lost 1 base and J lost 5, with 2 bases in between. This CDR3 contains 11 residues. Germline V gene data show CDR1 as MGHDK and CDR2 as SYGVNS. CDR3 nucleotide sequence: TGTGCCAGCAGTGAATTGGAGACCCAGTACTTC. Protein sequence: CASSELETQYF.

As concerns this clonotype: A single base separates this from a much larger clone, so it may be a read error. The J gene is TRBJ2-7, the V gene TRBV11-2; D assignment may be TRBD1 or TRBD2 (5 bases each). Per germline, CDR1 SGHAT and CDR2 FQNNGV. V was shortened by 4 bases and J by 3 bases, with 19 bases between the two germline ends. This CDR3 region has 16 residues. CDR3: CASSSTTGATRYEQYF. In DNA, the CDR3 is TGTGCCAGCAGCTCCACCACCGGGGCTACCCGCTACGAGCAGTACTTC.

CDR3 bases: TGCAGCGCCCGGGCAGGAGAGACCCAGTACTTC. Residues: CSARAGETQYF. The chain carries TRBV29-1 and TRBJ2-5; no firm D call. The CDR3 is made up of 11 amino acids. Per germline, CDR1 SQVTM and CDR2 ANQGSEA. Trimming stripped 7 bases from V and 4 bases from J, with 10 bases between.

In regard to this clonotype: With a much larger clone just one base away, this may be a read error. The CDR3 ends on some other residue instead of the conserved phenylalanine or tryptophan, so this is likely a read error. This sequence joins TRBV30 and TRBJ2-5, with 7 nucleotides matching TRBD2. The length of the CDR3 is 15 residues. The junction had 8 bases not matched to a gene; V was cut back by 2 bases and J by 2 bases. Germline values: CDR1 GTSNPN, CDR2 SVGIG (reference sequence). The DNA of the CDR3 is TGTGCCTGGAGTAAAGGGGCTAGCGGACAAGAGACCCAGTACTTA. Amino acid sequence: CAWSKGASGQETQYL.

This clonotype has a count of ten or more. The rearrangement links TRBV4-3 to TRBJ2-1; a weak D match, TRBD2 (6 bases). The CDR3 runs to 15 residues. Trimming cost V 4 bases and J 8 bases, with 18 bases left between them. Germline assignment: CDR1 LGHNA and CDR2 YSLEER. The CDR3 DNA follows: TGCGCCAGCAGCCCGAACCCCGGGACTCACGATGAGCAGTTCTTC. Its translation: CASSPNPGTHDEQFF.

V and J are TRBV29-1 and TRBJ2-4; TRBD1 aligns across 10 bases. TRBJ2-7 matches the DNA end more closely, so the J call is doubtful. The CDR3 covers 14 residues. Germline loops: CDR1 SQVTM, CDR2 ANQGSEA. The CDR3 region has the DNA TGCAGCGCTATCCGGGACAGGGGCTCCTACGAGCAGTACTTC. This encodes CSAIRDRGSYEQYF.

This clonotype came up many times. The rearrangement joins TRBV29-1 to TRBJ2-1, with 10 bases lining up with TRBD2. CDR3 length equals 14 residues. Germline V gene sequence: CDR1 SQVTM, CDR2 ANQGSEA. The J segment lost 7 bases and the V segment lost 8 bases, leaving 11 bases of the junction unmatched. The CDR3 here is CSTSSGSVGNEQFF. CDR3 in DNA: TGCAGCACGTCTAGCGGGAGTGTGGGTAATGAGCAGTTCTTC.

This clonotype was seen only a few times. Possible read error: a much larger clone is one base away. The chain employs TRBV12-3 or TRBV12-4 and TRBJ1-4, with D uncertain. The CDR3 contains 13 residues. The CDR3 DNA follows: TGTGTCAGCAGTCCACAGACTCGCGAAAAACTGTTTTTT. This encodes CVSSPQTREKLFF.

The V and J genes are TRBV5-1 and TRBJ2-7; D not certain. The V end lost 5 bases, the J end lost 1 base, and 13 bases lay between the germline ends. The CDR3 has 14 residues. Germline loops: CDR1 SGHRS, CDR2 YFSETQ. The chain's CDR3 is CASRSSGLSYEQYF. CDR3 bases: TGCGCCAGCAGATCCTCCGGGTTATCCTACGAGCAGTACTTC. The full variable domain, with the rest looked up from reference TRBV5-1 and TRBJ2-7, is KAGVTQTPRYLIKTRGQQVTLSCSPISGHRSVSWYQQTPGQGLQFLFEYFSETQRNKGNFPGRFSGRQFSNSRSEMNVSTLELGDSALYLCASRSSGLSYEQYFGPGTRLTVT.

Regarding this clonotype: At one end, the junction sequence differs from germline, possibly due to a read error. This rearrangement joins TRBV4-3 to TRBJ2-2; maybe TRBD2 (5 bases). Germline loops: CDR1 LGHNA, CDR2 YSLEER. The CDR3 length is 15 residues. The CDR3 region has the DNA TGCTCCAGCAGCCAACGAGTGGGGAACACCGGGGAACTGTTTTTT. Translated: CSSSQRVGNTGELFF.

This chain connects TRBV30 to TRBJ2-1; D is tentatively TRBD1 or TRBD2 (5 bases each). V was clipped by 3 bases and J by 3 bases, with 18 bases between them. The CDR3 has 16 amino acids. Germline-derived CDR1 and CDR2 are GTSNPN and SVGIG (reference sequence). Written as DNA, the CDR3 is TGTGCCTGGAGACGAGGGACCCTATATTACTACAATGAGCAGTTCTTC. Translated: CAWRRGTLYYYNEQFF.

As for this clonotype: This may come from a read error, since a much larger clone is one base off. The V and J genes are TRBV11-3 and TRBJ2-1, with D hard to call. The CDR3 is 15 amino acids. Germline CDR1 and CDR2: SGHNT and YENEEA. The CDR3 loop reads CTSSLPLFPYNEQFF. For the CDR3, the DNA is TGTACCAGCAGCTTACCCTTGTTTCCCTACAATGAGCAGTTCTTC.

For this clonotype: This clone may be a read error of a much larger clone one base away. In this CDR3 the conserved last residue, phenylalanine or tryptophan, is missing, so a read error is likely. The CDR3 region is CSVLAGVLETQYL. The CDR3 region has the DNA TGCAGCGTACTAGCGGGGGTACTAGAGACCCAGTACCTC. The chain links TRBV29-1 to TRBJ2-5, with 11 bases aligning to TRBD2. Germline V lookup: CDR1 SQVTM, CDR2 ANQGSEA. The length of the CDR3 is 13 residues. Trimming at V came to 6 bases and at J to 4 bases, leaving 4 bases not matched to a gene.